The 29 T cell receptor beta chains below all came from one sample that was sequenced in a study of blood T cell repertoires in COVID-19. Using immunoSEQ multiplex PCR, the repertoire was profiled, and TCRdb retains in-frame clones only, with some absent. The sample gives a few hundred thousand clones, about 83% of which show up once; more than 9% is in the top ten. Sequenced sample: peripheral blood. Source of these receptors: a man at least 80 years old with acute or convalescent COVID-19.

The genes are TRBV9 and TRBJ1-1, with D uncertain. Germline loops: CDR1 SGDLS, CDR2 YYNGEE. Trimming took off 0 bases at V and 4 bases at J, with 13 bases between the two ends. The CDR3 spans 15 residues. CDR3 coding DNA: TGTGCCAGCAGCGTAGGGTCACTATTGGCCACTGAAGCTTTCTTT. This sequence encodes CASSVGSLLATEAFF.

The rearrangement joins TRBV11-3 to TRBJ2-5, with no clear D. The germline V and J ends were trimmed by 5 bases and 2 bases, with 9 bases remaining between them. Germline V lookup: CDR1 SGHNT, CDR2 YENEEA. The CDR3 length is 13 residues. CDR3 coding DNA: TGTGCCAGCAGCACGACTGGACAAGAGACCCAGTACTTC. Amino acids: CASSTTGQETQYF. The whole variable domain, remainder taken from reference TRBV11-3 and TRBJ2-5, is EAGVVQSPRYKIIEKKQPVAFWCNPISGHNTLYWYLQNLGQGPELLIRYENEEAVDDSQLPKDRFSAERLKGVDSTLKIQPAELGDSAVYLCASSTTGQETQYFGPGTRLLVL.

The chain employs TRBV18 and TRBJ1-2; D remains unclear. CDR3 size: 12 residues. Trimming removed 6 bases at V and 8 bases at J, with 13 bases between. Germline values: CDR1 KGHSH, CDR2 LQKENI. DNA of the CDR3: TGTGCCAGCTCGAGCCCCTCGGGAGGCTACACCTTC. Protein sequence: CASSSPSGGYTF.

The V and J genes are TRBV5-4 and TRBJ1-6; TRBD1 matches 9 bases. Looked up from germline, CDR1 is SGHNT and CDR2 is YYREEE (reference sequence). The length of the CDR3 is 16 residues. Losses at the gene ends were 4 bases for V and 6 bases for J; bases not matched to a gene: 8. As DNA, the CDR3 is TGTGCCAGCAGCCGCGGGACAGGGATAAGTAATTCACCCCTCCACTTT. Translating it yields CASSRGTGISNSPLHF.

This rearrangement joins TRBV19 to TRBJ2-2; D might be TRBD1 (8 bases). V lost 6 bases, J lost 6 bases, and 17 bases lay in between. The germline V gene has CDR1 LNHDA and CDR2 SQIVND (reference sequence). The CDR3 loop spans 15 amino acids. The CDR3 bases are TGTGCCAGTAGGCTCCGGACAGGGAGGGCCGGGGAGCTGTTTTTT. Amino acids: CASRLRTGRAGELFF.

CDR3 amino acids: CASSRGQGANQPQHF. The DNA for the CDR3 is TGTGCCAGCAGCCGCGGACAGGGGGCGAATCAGCCCCAGCATTTT. This chain joins TRBV7-2 and TRBJ1-5; 11 bases line up with TRBD1. V shed 5 bases and J 4 bases; nucleotides not matched to a gene: 4. The CDR3 loop spans 15 amino acids. CDR1 is SGHTA, CDR2 FQGNSA, per germline.

This clone was detected only a few times. This chain links TRBV5-1 with TRBJ2-2; D is undetermined. This CDR3 has 14 residues. Trimming left V 3 bases short and J 4 bases short, with 10 bases between. Germline CDR1 is SGHRS and CDR2 is YFSETQ. In nucleotides, the CDR3 is TGCGCCAGCAGCTGGAGCGCGGTCACCGGGGAGCTGTTTTTT. Protein product: CASSWSAVTGELFF.

This chain joins TRBV19 and TRBJ1-4; TRBD1 might be the D (6 bases). Germline V gene lookup returns CDR1 LNHDA and CDR2 SQIVND (reference sequence). Between the trimmed V and J ends, which lost 6 bases and 5 bases, there was a span of 10 bases. The CDR3 is 13 residues long. DNA of the CDR3: TGTGCCAGTAGCGACAGGAACAATGAAAAACTGTTTTTT. As protein: CASSDRNNEKLFF.

The chain couples TRBV28 to TRBJ1-4, with D tentatively TRBD1 (5 bases). Germline CDR1 reads MDHEN; CDR2 reads SYDVKM. Trimming left V 3 bases short and J 4 bases short, with 15 bases between. The CDR3 contains 16 residues. CDR3 nucleotides: TGTGCCAGCAGTTTGGGGGGGAGGGTCGGTAATGAAAAACTGTTTTTT. Translation gives CASSLGGRVGNEKLFF.

The chain recombines TRBV28 with TRBJ1-2, with 12 bases fitting TRBD1. After removal of 6 bases from V and 8 bases from J, the junction contained 4 bases not matched to a gene. This CDR3 contains 13 residues. Germline lookup yields CDR1 MDHEN and CDR2 SYDVKM. The chain's CDR3 is CASRGQGAPGYTF. The DNA of the CDR3 is TGTGCCAGCAGGGGACAGGGGGCGCCGGGCTACACCTTC.

The chain has TRBV12-3 or TRBV12-4 and TRBJ1-3; tentative D call: TRBD1 (6 bases). The germline V and J ends were trimmed by 5 bases and 5 bases, with 10 bases remaining between them. The CDR3 is 13 amino acids. The CDR3 region is CASSTGHRNTIYF. DNA of the CDR3: TGTGCCAGCAGTACGGGACACCGAAACACCATATATTTT.

The chain recombines TRBV19 with TRBJ2-2; TRBD1 matches 8 bases. This CDR3 comprises 14 residues. The V gene's germline CDR1 is LNHDA and CDR2 SQIVND (reference sequence). With 7 bases clipped from V and 1 base from J, the junction kept 2 bases outside the gene matches. The CDR3 DNA follows: TGTGCCAGTACCGGGACAGGGAACACCGGGGAGCTGTTTTTT. It codes for CASTGTGNTGELFF. The full variable domain, rest sourced from reference TRBV19 and TRBJ2-2, is DGGITQSPKYLFRKEGQNVTLSCEQNLNHDAMYWYRQDPGQGLRLIYYSQIVNDFQKGDIAEGYSVSREKKESFPLTVTSAQKNPTAFYLCASTGTGNTGELFFGEGSRLTVL.

In its sample, this clone was seen once. For the CDR3, the DNA is TGTGCCATCAGTGAGGCAGGGCGGACCGAAAAACTGTTTTTT. It encodes CAISEAGRTEKLFF. The chain recombines TRBV10-3 with TRBJ1-4; perhaps TRBD1 as D (5 bases). CDR3 length: 14 residues. Trimming left V 2 bases short and J 8 bases short, with 12 bases between. CDR1 is ENHRY, CDR2 SYGVKD, per germline.

This clone was recorded only once. CDR3 amino acids: CASSQPKAGINEKLFF. Here the CDR3 DNA reads TGCGCCAGCAGCCAGCCAAAGGCGGGGATTAATGAAAAACTGTTTTTT. The chain couples TRBV4-1 to TRBJ1-4; no firm D call. Per germline, CDR1 MGHRA and CDR2 YSYEKL. CDR3 size: 16 residues. Trimming cost V 3 bases and J 4 bases, with 15 bases left between them.

This rearrangement joins TRBV19 to TRBJ1-5; D gene uncertain. The ends were cut back, 3 bases at V and 6 bases at J, with 21 bases in the middle. CDR3 size: 17 residues. Germline V lookup: CDR1 LNHDA, CDR2 SQIVND (reference sequence). The CDR3 DNA sequence: TGTGCCAGTAGTATCTCTCTTACGGAGAGGGTACCTCAGCCCCAGCATTTT. Translating it yields CASSISLTERVPQPQHF.

This chain uses TRBV9 with TRBJ2-3; 12 bases match TRBD1. The length of the CDR3 is 16 residues. The germline CDR1 and CDR2 sequences are SGDLS and YYNGEE. V shed 4 bases, J shed 4 bases, and the junction held 7 bases outside the gene matches. The CDR3 sequence: CASSPRDRGRADTQYF. The CDR3 DNA reads TGTGCCAGCAGCCCGCGGGACAGGGGGCGTGCAGATACGCAGTATTTT.

This clone was detected only once. This chain joins TRBV5-5 and TRBJ1-4; TRBD1 matches at 7 bases. This CDR3 has 16 amino acids. Trimming removed 4 bases from V and 10 bases from J; junction bases left unmatched: 16. Germline V gene data show CDR1 as SGHKS and CDR2 as YYEKEE (reference sequence). The CDR3: CASSQERGTAALKLFF. CDR3 coding DNA: TGTGCCAGCAGCCAGGAGAGGGGGACAGCGGCTTTAAAACTGTTTTTT.

This clone was counted once. The chain employs TRBV5-1 and TRBJ2-3; maybe TRBD2 (6 bases). The CDR3 sequence is 14 residues long. CDR1 and CDR2 from the germline V gene are SGHRS and YFSETQ. Trimming pared 4 bases from V and 4 bases from J, leaving 13 bases between. The CDR3 region is CASSPGTLADTQYF. As DNA, the CDR3 is TGCGCCAGCAGCCCAGGGACTTTGGCAGATACGCAGTATTTT.

The chain has TRBV5-1 and TRBJ1-5; possible D gene TRBD1, 5 bases. This CDR3 comprises 14 residues. The V gene's germline CDR1 is SGHRS and CDR2 YFSETQ. V was shortened by 4 bases and J by 4 bases, with 12 bases between the two germline ends. CDR3 DNA: TGCGCCAGCAGCCCCAACAGGCCAAATCAGCCCCAGCATTTT. Translated: CASSPNRPNQPQHF. Full variable domain (rest looked up from reference TRBV5-1 and TRBJ1-5): KAGVTQTPRYLIKTRGQQVTLSCSPISGHRSVSWYQQTPGQGLQFLFEYFSETQRNKGNFPGRFSGRQFSNSRSEMNVSTLELGDSALYLCASSPNRPNQPQHFGDGTRLSIL.

V gene TRBV29-1 combines with J gene TRBJ2-1; TRBD2 matches at 9 bases. The germline V gene has CDR1 SQVTM and CDR2 ANQGSEA. The CDR3 consists of 16 residues. V gave up 1 base and J gave up 7 bases; unmatched junction bases: 11. CDR3 in DNA: TGCAGCGTTGAAGTACGGCACCGACTAGCGGAAAATGAGCAGTTCTTC. Its protein product is CSVEVRHRLAENEQFF.

V and J are TRBV7-9 and TRBJ1-6; D call uncertain. This CDR3 is built from 16 residues. CDR1 and CDR2 (germline): SEHNR, FQNEAQ (reference sequence). V was pared by 5 bases and J by 0 bases, with 11 bases between. CDR3 loop: CASSPLRSSYNSPLHF. CDR3 DNA: TGTGCCAGCAGCCCCCTTCGGAGCTCCTATAATTCACCCCTCCACTTT.

The chain combines TRBV21-1 with TRBJ2-7; TRBD1 is the table's D call, not checked against the DNA. TRBV21-1 is listed as a pseudogene. The CDR3 extends over 15 amino acids. In nucleotides, the CDR3 is TGTGCCAGCAGCGAACGGACACATTCCTCCCCCGAGCAGTACTTC. This translates into CASSERTHSSPEQYF.

This clone was observed a handful of times. This chain joins TRBV5-1 and TRBJ2-5; TRBD2 matches 7 bases. V trimming: 3 bases; J trimming: 2 bases; junction bases outside the gene matches: 4. The CDR3 has 14 residues. CDR1 SGHRS and CDR2 YFSETQ come from the germline V gene. The CDR3 region is CASSSGGAQETQYF. In DNA, the CDR3 is TGCGCCAGCAGCTCGGGGGGAGCACAAGAGACCCAGTACTTC. Full variable domain (outside the CDR3, taken from reference TRBV5-1 and TRBJ2-5): KAGVTQTPRYLIKTRGQQVTLSCSPISGHRSVSWYQQTPGQGLQFLFEYFSETQRNKGNFPGRFSGRQFSNSRSEMNVSTLELGDSALYLCASSSGGAQETQYFGPGTRLLVL.

V and J are TRBV2 and TRBJ2-2; TRBD2 is a possible D gene (6 bases). This CDR3 spans 15 amino acids. The V gene lost 6 bases and the J gene lost 4 bases, with 15 bases spanning the gap. From germline, CDR1 is SNHLY and CDR2 FYNNEI. Written as DNA, the CDR3 is TGTGCCAGCAGCGGGACTCACCTCGGCACCGGGGAGCTGTTTTTT. Its protein product is CASSGTHLGTGELFF.

CDR3 sequence (DNA): TGCGCCAGCAGTCGAACATCGACAGCCTATGGCTACACCTTC. Amino acids: CASSRTSTAYGYTF. The V call is TRBV5-1, the J call TRBJ1-2, with D perhaps matching TRBD1 (5 bases). The CDR3 contains 14 residues. V was shortened by 5 bases and J by 4 bases, with 15 bases between the two germline ends. Germline V lookup: CDR1 SGHRS, CDR2 YFSETQ. Looking up the rest from reference TRBV5-1 and TRBJ1-2 gives the full variable domain: KAGVTQTPRYLIKTRGQQVTLSCSPISGHRSVSWYQQTPGQGLQFLFEYFSETQRNKGNFPGRFSGRQFSNSRSEMNVSTLELGDSALYLCASSRTSTAYGYTFGSGTRLTVV.

The rearrangement links TRBV3-1 (or the pseudogene TRBV3-2) to TRBJ1-4; D might be TRBD1 (5 bases). CDR3 length: 14 residues. The V gene's germline CDR1 is LGHDT and CDR2 YNNKEL (reference sequence). Trimming stripped 1 base from V and 10 bases from J, with 13 bases between. The CDR3 DNA reads as TGTGCCAGCAGCCAAGTGGGCAGGGAAGGAAAACTGTTTTTT. It translates to CASSQVGREGKLFF.

The chain uses TRBV5-1 and TRBJ1-1; unclear D gene. The CDR3 is 13 amino acids. Trimming pared 5 bases from V and 3 bases from J, leaving 11 bases between. Germline CDR1 SGHRS, CDR2 YFSETQ. CDR3: CASSGGLDTEAFF. CDR3 bases: TGCGCCAGCAGTGGAGGACTGGACACTGAAGCTTTCTTT.

This clone was seen just once. The chain combines TRBV27 with TRBJ1-1, with 7 bases matching TRBD1. J gave up 5 bases and V 3 bases, and 9 bases lay outside the gene matches. Germline V gives CDR1 MNHEY, CDR2 SMNVEV (reference sequence). This CDR3 spans 15 amino acids. The CDR3 nucleotides are TGTGCCAGCAGTTTTCTTCGACAGGGCGGGACTGAAGCTTTCTTT. It is translated as CASSFLRQGGTEAFF.

CDR3 sequence reads: CASSPTSGFTDTQYF. CDR3 nucleotides: TGTGCCAGCTCACCTACTAGCGGATTCACAGATACGCAGTATTTT. This rearrangement joins TRBV18 to TRBJ2-3; 8 bases are a match to TRBD2. V shed 3 bases, J shed 2 bases, and the junction held 4 bases outside the gene matches. CDR1 and CDR2 from the germline V gene are KGHSH and LQKENI. The CDR3 sequence is 15 residues long. Using reference TRBV18 and TRBJ2-3 for the parts outside the CDR3, the full variable domain is NAGVMQNPRHLVRRRGQEARLRCSPMKGHSHVYWYRQLPEEGLKFMVYLQKENIIDESGMPKERFSAEFPKEGPSILRIQQVVRGDSAAYFCASSPTSGFTDTQYFGPGTRLTVL.